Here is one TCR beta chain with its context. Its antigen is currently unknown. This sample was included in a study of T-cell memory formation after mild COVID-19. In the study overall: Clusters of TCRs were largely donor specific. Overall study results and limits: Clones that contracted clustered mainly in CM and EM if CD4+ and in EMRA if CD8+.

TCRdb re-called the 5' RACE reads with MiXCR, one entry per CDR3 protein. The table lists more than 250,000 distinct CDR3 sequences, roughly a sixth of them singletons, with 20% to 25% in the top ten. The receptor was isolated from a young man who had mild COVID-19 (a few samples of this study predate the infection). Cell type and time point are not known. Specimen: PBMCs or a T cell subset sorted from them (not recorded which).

CDR3 nucleotides: TGCGCCAGCAGCTCAAACTTCCAGACCCAGTACTTC. This gives the protein CASSSNFQTQYF. This rearrangement joins TRBV5-1 to TRBJ2-5; D is uncertain. The CDR3 is 12 residues long. Looked up from germline, CDR1 is SGHRS and CDR2 is YFSETQ. V was cut by 3 bases and J by 6 bases, with 9 bases left in between. Full variable domain (remainder filled in from reference TRBV5-1 and TRBJ2-5): KAGVTQTPRYLIKTRGQQVTLSCSPISGHRSVSWYQQTPGQGLQFLFEYFSETQRNKGNFPGRFSGRQFSNSRSEMNVSTLELGDSALYLCASSSNFQTQYFGPGTRLLVL.